The 8 T cell receptor beta chains below were found in one sample sequenced in a study of cytomegalovirus exposure and HLA in healthy donors. Only in-frame clones appear in the TCRdb table, and some are missing; sequencing was by immunoSEQ multiplex PCR. The sample shows some 170,000 clones, around nine tenths of them seen only once. Sequences were obtained from PBMCs. These receptors originate from a man aged 18 to 29 in good health and CMV-seropositive.

This clone has just one count. J is TRBJ2-1 and V is TRBV27, with 9 bases fitting TRBD2. The CDR3 is made up of 15 amino acids. Unmatched junction bases numbered 7, after V lost 2 bases and J lost 8 bases. Germline lookup yields CDR1 MNHEY and CDR2 SMNVEV (reference sequence). The CDR3 sequence: CASSLILAGFHEQFF. CDR3 coding DNA: TGTGCCAGCAGTTTAATCCTAGCGGGGTTCCATGAGCAGTTCTTC.

This clone was observed once. The chain uses TRBV6-5 and TRBJ2-3; TRBD2 might be the D (6 bases). This CDR3 is built from 16 residues. The V gene's germline CDR1 is MNHEY and CDR2 SVGAGI. Deletions cut 0 bases from V and 2 bases from J, with 12 bases between. The CDR3 sequence is CASSYSRGSNTDTQYF. As DNA, the CDR3 is TGTGCCAGCAGTTACTCTCGGGGGTCCAACACAGATACGCAGTATTTT.

The chain employs TRBV30 and TRBJ1-2; 12 bases fit TRBD1. The germline gives CDR1 GTSNPN, CDR2 SVGIG (reference sequence). The V and J ends lost 0 bases and 8 bases, in that order; junction bases with no gene match: 13. This CDR3 contains 17 residues. The CDR3: CAWSVYSSGQGAKGYTF. CDR3 DNA sequence: TGTGCCTGGAGTGTATATTCTTCGGGACAGGGGGCGAAAGGCTACACCTTC.

The chain employs TRBV9 and TRBJ2-7, with D possibly TRBD1 on 5 matching bases. The CDR3 runs to 14 residues. Between the trimmed V and J ends, which lost 0 bases and 7 bases, there was a span of 14 bases. CDR1 is SGDLS and CDR2 is YYNGEE in the germline V gene. This CDR3 reads CASSVGGSGSEQYF. CDR3 coding DNA: TGTGCCAGCAGCGTAGGTGGGTCAGGGTCTGAGCAGTACTTC. Combining the CDR3 with reference TRBV9 and TRBJ2-7 gives the whole variable domain DSGVTQTPKHLITATGQRVTLRCSPRSGDLSVYWYQQSLDQGLQFLIQYYNGEERAKGNILERFSAQQFPDLHSELNLSSLELGDSALYFCASSVGGSGSEQYFGPGTRLTVT.

DNA of the CDR3: TGTGCCACCAGCATTAGCGGGAGAGTAAACATTCAGTACTTC. Translating gives CATSISGRVNIQYF. The genes are TRBV15 and TRBJ2-4; 9 nucleotides agree with TRBD2. Germline-derived CDR1 and CDR2 are LNHNV and YYDKDF (reference sequence). V lost 4 bases, J lost 6 bases, and 4 bases stayed unmatched. The CDR3 extends over 14 amino acids.

The genes are TRBV30 and TRBJ2-3; 8 bases align to TRBD2. This CDR3 has 13 amino acids. V lost 4 bases and J lost 4; bases outside the gene matches: 4. Germline V CDR1 and CDR2: GTSNPN, SVGIG (reference sequence). The CDR3 DNA sequence: TGTGCCTGGAACGGGGGGGGCGCAGATACGCAGTATTTT. This codes for CAWNGGGADTQYF.

J is TRBJ2-5 and V is TRBV5-1; 8 bases agree with TRBD1. Germline V gives CDR1 SGHRS, CDR2 YFSETQ. V lost 2 bases to trimming and J lost 5 bases; unmatched junction nucleotides: 5. The CDR3 covers 14 residues. The CDR3 DNA reads as TGCGCCAGCAGCTTTCAGGGGGCAGGGGAGACCCAGTACTTC. Protein product: CASSFQGAGETQYF.

The chain recombines TRBV7-8 with TRBJ1-2; D gene unclear. V was cut by 5 bases and J by 0 bases, with 13 bases left in between. This CDR3 region has 15 residues. From germline, CDR1 is SGHVS and CDR2 FQNEAQ. The CDR3: CASSAGSLANYGYTF. CDR3 bases: TGTGCCAGCAGCGCCGGGTCTCTAGCTAACTATGGCTACACCTTC. The whole variable domain, remainder taken from reference TRBV7-8 and TRBJ1-2, is GAGVSQSPRYKVAKRGQDVALRCDPISGHVSLFWYQQALGQGPEFLTYFQNEAQLDKSGLPSDRFFAERPEGSVSTLKIQRTQQEDSAVYLCASSAGSLANYGYTFGSGTRLTVV.